The rows below give T cell receptor beta chains drawn from one sample of a study of T cell changes during pregnancy in multiple sclerosis. Generated by immunoSEQ multiplex PCR, the TCRdb table keeps only in-frame clones and is missing some. The sample holds 35,000 or so clones, roughly 89% seen once. Sequenced material: CD4+ T cells from peripheral blood mononuclear cells, taken after pregnancy. Receptors originate from a female donor in good health, enrolled as a control in a pregnancy study. Each CDR3 is given with its conserved first and last residue. Fields, in order: V gene, D gene, clone size, J gene, CDR3 protein, CDR3 DNA. A D gene is named only where the DNA matches it firmly. Where a row states a size, it is once, few, many or the class of an expanded clone; other rows omit it.

TRBV19	TRBD2	NA	TRBJ2-3	CASSMKRGPTDTQYF	TGTGCCAGTAGTATGAAGCGGGGACCCACAGATACGCAGTATTTT
TRBV5-1	NA	NA	TRBJ2-1	CASSYGGRANEQFF	TGCGCCAGCAGCTACGGAGGGCGAGCGAATGAGCAGTTCTTC
TRBV7-9	TRBD1	NA	TRBJ2-5	CASSLAGTEETQYF	TGTGCCAGCAGCTTGGCCGGGACAGAAGAGACCCAGTACTTC
TRBV7-3	NA	NA	TRBJ2-3	CASSLTRLGGGGDTQYF	TGTGCCAGCAGCTTAACGCGGTTAGGGGGGGGAGGAGATACGCAGTATTTT
TRBV18	TRBD2	NA	TRBJ2-5	CASSPLLAGVLETQYF	TGTGCCAGCTCACCACTCCTAGCGGGAGTTCTGGAGACCCAGTACTTC
TRBV5-1	NA	NA	TRBJ1-4	CASSSDSFEKLFF	TGCGCCAGCAGCTCCGACAGTTTCGAAAAACTGTTTTTT
TRBV20-1	NA	NA	TRBJ1-1	CSAKQGEAFF	TGCAGTGCCAAACAGGGTGAAGCTTTCTTT
TRBV5-1	NA	NA	TRBJ2-3	CASSLDTTYTDTQYF	TGCGCCAGCAGCTTGGATACGACTTACACAGATACGCAGTATTTT
TRBV5-1	TRBD1	NA	TRBJ1-2	CASSLAQGASGYTF	TGCGCCAGCAGCTTGGCACAGGGGGCGAGTGGCTACACCTTC
TRBV5-5	NA	NA	TRBJ2-7	CASSLDPGTIYEQYF	TGTGCCAGCAGCCTGGACCCCGGGACAATTTACGAGCAGTACTTC
TRBV6-5	TRBD1	NA	TRBJ2-3	CASSPGGVTDTQYF	TGTGCCAGCAGTCCAGGGGGCGTAACGGATACGCAGTATTTT
TRBV6-1	NA	NA	TRBJ2-7	CASGAKESYEQYF	TGTGCCAGCGGGGCCAAGGAGTCCTACGAGCAGTACTTC
TRBV4-3	TRBD2	NA	TRBJ2-1	CASSQDRGAGAYYNEQFF	TGCGCCAGCAGCCAAGATAGGGGAGCGGGGGCCTACTACAATGAGCAGTTCTTC
TRBV27	NA	once	TRBJ1-2	CASSPWGGTNYGYTF	TGTGCCAGCAGTCCCTGGGGCGGTACTAACTATGGCTACACCTTC
TRBV7-2	NA	NA	TRBJ1-3	CASSFAGRGAGNTIYF	TGTGCCAGCAGCTTCGCCGGCAGGGGAGCCGGAAACACCATATATTTT
TRBV10-2	TRBD2	NA	TRBJ2-2	CASSVSGANTGELFF	TGCGCCAGCAGCGTGAGCGGGGCTAACACCGGGGAGCTGTTTTTT
TRBV9	NA	NA	TRBJ2-3	CASSPRVLQGTQYF	TGTGCCAGCAGCCCCCGGGTCCTGCAGGGTACGCAGTATTTT
TRBV7-9	TRBD1	NA	TRBJ1-4	CASSPGTVYGEKLFF	TGTGCCAGCAGCCCGGGGACAGTTTACGGAGAAAAACTGTTTTTT
TRBV6-5	TRBD1	NA	TRBJ2-7	CASNLNRDRGHEQYF	TGTGCCAGCAACTTAAACCGGGACAGGGGGCACGAGCAGTACTTC
TRBV5-4	TRBD2	NA	TRBJ2-1	CASRVRTSGFDEQFF	TGTGCCAGCAGGGTACGGACTAGCGGGTTTGATGAGCAGTTCTTC
TRBV7-2	NA	NA	TRBJ1-2	CASSLDRSGNGYTF	TGTGCCAGCAGCTTAGATCGGTCAGGGAATGGCTACACCTTC
TRBV7-2	TRBD1	NA	TRBJ2-1	CASSLGQENNEQFF	TGTGCCAGCAGCCTCGGACAGGAGAACAATGAGCAGTTCTTC
TRBV7-3	TRBD2	NA	TRBJ2-1	CASSSSSGGSSEQFF	TGTGCCAGCAGCTCTTCTAGCGGGGGGAGTAGTGAGCAGTTCTTC